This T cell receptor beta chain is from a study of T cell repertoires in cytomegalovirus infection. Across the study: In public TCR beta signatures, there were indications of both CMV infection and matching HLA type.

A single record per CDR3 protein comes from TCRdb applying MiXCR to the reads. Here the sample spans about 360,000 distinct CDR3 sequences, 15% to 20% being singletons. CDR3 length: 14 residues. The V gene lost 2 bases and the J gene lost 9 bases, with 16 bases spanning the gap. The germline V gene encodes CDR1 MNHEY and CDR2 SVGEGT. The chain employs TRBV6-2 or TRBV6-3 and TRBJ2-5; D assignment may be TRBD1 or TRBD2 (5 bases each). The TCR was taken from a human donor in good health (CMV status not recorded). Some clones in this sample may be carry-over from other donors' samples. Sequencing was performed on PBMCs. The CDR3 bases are TGTGCCAGCAGTTACAGAGGGGCGGCCACGGCCCAGTACTTC. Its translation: CASSYRGAATAQYF.